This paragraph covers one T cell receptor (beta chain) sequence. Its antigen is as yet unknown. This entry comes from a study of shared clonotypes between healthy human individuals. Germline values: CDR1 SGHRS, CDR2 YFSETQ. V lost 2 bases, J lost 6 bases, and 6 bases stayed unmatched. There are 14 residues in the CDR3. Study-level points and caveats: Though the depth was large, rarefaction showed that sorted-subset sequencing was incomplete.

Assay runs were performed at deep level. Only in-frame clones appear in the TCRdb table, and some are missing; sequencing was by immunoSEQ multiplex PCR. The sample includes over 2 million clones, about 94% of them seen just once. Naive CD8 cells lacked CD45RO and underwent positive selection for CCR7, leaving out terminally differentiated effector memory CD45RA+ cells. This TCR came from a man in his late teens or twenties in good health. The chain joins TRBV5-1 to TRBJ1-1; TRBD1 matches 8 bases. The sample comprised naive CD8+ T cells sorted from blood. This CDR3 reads CASSFLDRVAEAFF. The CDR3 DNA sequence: TGCGCCAGCAGCTTCCTGGACAGGGTAGCTGAAGCTTTCTTT.